The clone carrying this T cell receptor beta chain came up a few times. Time point in this sample: after neoadjuvant nivolumab, at surgical resection. These newly diagnosed stage II-IVA oral cavity squamous cell carcinoma patients had no prior systemic or radiation treatment. The protocol was immunoSEQ multiplex PCR, while the TCRdb copy is restricted to in-frame clones and leaves out a portion. The table has 68,000 or so clones, 70% to 90% seen once. This entry belongs to a study of neoadjuvant anti-PD-1 for oral cavity cancer. V was clipped by 1 base and J by 6 bases, with 7 bases between them. CDR3 size: 12 residues. Germline lookup yields CDR1 MGHDK and CDR2 SYGVNS.

Sample: PBMCs, taken after nivolumab (anti-PD-1) treatment. This clonotype originated in a person between 40 and 85 years old with oral cavity squamous cell carcinoma. The rearrangement uses TRBV25-1 and TRBJ2-7, with a tentative D call TRBD2 (5 bases). CDR3 sequence: CASSESEGEQYF. CDR3 nucleotides: TGTGCCAGCAGTGAATCCGAGGGCGAGCAGTACTTC.